This TCR beta chain was identified during a study of T cell repertoires in cytomegalovirus infection. Study-wide background: The public TCR beta signatures pointed to both CMV infection and matching HLA type.

A few counts support this clonotype. Antigen specificity is unknown. Points from the study as a whole: Ex vivo, HLA-C-restricted CMV-specific TCR beta clonotypes prevailed over the rest of the response. Of the TCR beta families, the public ones yielded a cumulative frequency that identified carriers of CMV plus the relevant HLA.

MiXCR, applied by TCRdb to the reads, yields one record per CDR3 protein. The sample has some 280,000 distinct CDR3 sequences; about an eighth are singletons. The origin of this receptor is a human donor in good health (CMV status not recorded). Some clones in this sample may be carry-over from other donors' samples. Specimen: PBMCs.

The CDR3 is CASSETGTGSFEAFF. The DNA for the CDR3 is TGTGCCAGCAGTGAAACCGGGACAGGGAGCTTTGAAGCTTTCTTT. The chain links TRBV28 to TRBJ1-1; 9 nucleotides match TRBD1. V shed 5 bases and J 7 bases; nucleotides not matched to a gene: 11. Germline V gives CDR1 MDHEN, CDR2 SYDVKM. This CDR3 contains 15 residues.